The text below deals with one TCR beta chain. TCRdb's copy holds only in-frame clones and misses some; the assay was immunoSEQ multiplex PCR. In the table there are tens of thousands of clones, roughly 84% of which are singletons. The data are from a study of OX40 agonist ivuxolimab in advanced cancers. For the study at large: Ivuxolimab was delivered to patients intravenously every 2 weeks at doses spanning 0.01 to 10 mg/kg.

The study sampled blood at baseline, cycle 4 day 1, and cycle 7 day 1. Germline assignment: CDR1 WSHSY and CDR2 SAAADI. Trimming shortened V by 8 bases and J by 4 bases, and 15 bases separated the two germline ends. The CDR3 loop spans 14 amino acids. The receptor was derived from an adult with an advanced solid tumor such as melanoma, head and neck, liver or kidney cancer. Sequencing used CD4+ or CD8+ T cells sorted from blood, obtained in a trial of the OX40 agonist ivuxolimab. V gene TRBV10-2 combines with J gene TRBJ2-1, with D possibly TRBD1 on 6 matching bases. CDR3 DNA sequence: TGCGCCAGCTCGAGCCAGGGGATGTACAATGAGCAGTTCTTC. It specifies CASSSQGMYNEQFF.